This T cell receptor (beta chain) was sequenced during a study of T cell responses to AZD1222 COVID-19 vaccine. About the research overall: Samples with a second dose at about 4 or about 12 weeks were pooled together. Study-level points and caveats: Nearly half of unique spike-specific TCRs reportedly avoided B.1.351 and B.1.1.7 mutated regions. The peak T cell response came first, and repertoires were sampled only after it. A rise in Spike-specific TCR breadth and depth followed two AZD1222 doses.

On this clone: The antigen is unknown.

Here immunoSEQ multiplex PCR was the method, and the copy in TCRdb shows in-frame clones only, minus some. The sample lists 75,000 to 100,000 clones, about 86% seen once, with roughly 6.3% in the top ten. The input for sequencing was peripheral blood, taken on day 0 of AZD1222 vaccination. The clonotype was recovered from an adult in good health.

Written as DNA, the CDR3 is TGTGCCAGCAGCTTATGGGTGGGTGGAGGGACCACAGATACGCAGTATTTT. Amino acid sequence: CASSLWVGGGTTDTQYF. V gene TRBV7-9 combines with J gene TRBJ2-3; weak D call: TRBD2 (6 bases). The CDR3 has 17 residues. The ends were cut back, 2 bases at V and 2 bases at J, with 17 bases in the middle. From germline, CDR1 is SEHNR and CDR2 FQNEAQ (reference sequence).